This T cell receptor (beta chain) was retrieved from a study of blood T cell repertoires in COVID-19. Overall study context: Whether acute or convalescent, the COVID-19 samples came from the United States, Italy and Spain. PBMCs, B-cell-depleted T cells, or T cells were the source of the cDNA or gDNA that made up the material.

As handled by the study authors: Reference gene primer amplification in the assay estimated nucleated cell counts. Only in-frame clones appear in the TCRdb table, and some are missing; sequencing was by immunoSEQ multiplex PCR. The V and J calls and clone size come from that table; D and trimming were worked out from the DNA. The sample consists of 190,000 or so clones, 90% of them appearing once. The CDR3 sequence is 15 residues long. V was clipped by 0 bases and J by 2 bases, with 7 bases between them. Germline V gives CDR1 MGHRA, CDR2 YSYEKL. The J gene is TRBJ2-2, the V gene TRBV4-1; D is undetermined. The clonotype originates from a man aged 50 or older with acute or convalescent COVID-19. Sequencing input: peripheral blood. As DNA, the CDR3 is TGCGCCAGCAGCCAAGAGGGCTTTAACACCGGGGAGCTGTTTTTT. This sequence encodes CASSQEGFNTGELFF.